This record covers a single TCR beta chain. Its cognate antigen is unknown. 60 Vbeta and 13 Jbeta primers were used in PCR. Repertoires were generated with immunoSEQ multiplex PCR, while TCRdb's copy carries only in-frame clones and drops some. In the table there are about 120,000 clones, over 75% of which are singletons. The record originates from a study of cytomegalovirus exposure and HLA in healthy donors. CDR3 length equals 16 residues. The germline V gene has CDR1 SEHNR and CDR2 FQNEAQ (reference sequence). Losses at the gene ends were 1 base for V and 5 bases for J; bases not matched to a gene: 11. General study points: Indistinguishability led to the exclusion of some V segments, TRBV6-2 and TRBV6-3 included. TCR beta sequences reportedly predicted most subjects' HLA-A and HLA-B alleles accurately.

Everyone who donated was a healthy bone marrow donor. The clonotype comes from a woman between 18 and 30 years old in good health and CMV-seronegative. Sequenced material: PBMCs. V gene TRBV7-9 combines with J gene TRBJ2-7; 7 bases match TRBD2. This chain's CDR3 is CASSLVPVGGPDEQYF. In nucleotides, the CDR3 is TGTGCCAGCAGCTTAGTTCCGGTGGGAGGGCCAGACGAGCAGTACTTC.